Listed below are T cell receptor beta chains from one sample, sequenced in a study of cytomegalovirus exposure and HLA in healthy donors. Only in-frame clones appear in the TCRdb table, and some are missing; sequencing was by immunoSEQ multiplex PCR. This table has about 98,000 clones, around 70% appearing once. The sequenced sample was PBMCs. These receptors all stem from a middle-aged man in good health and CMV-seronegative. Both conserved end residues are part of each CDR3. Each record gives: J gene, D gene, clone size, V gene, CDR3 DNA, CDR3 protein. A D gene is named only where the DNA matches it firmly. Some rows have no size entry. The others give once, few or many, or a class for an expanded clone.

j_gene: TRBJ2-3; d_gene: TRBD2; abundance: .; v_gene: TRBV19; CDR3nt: TGTGCCAGTAGTATTTTGGGACTAGCGGGGCGCTATACGCAGTATTTT; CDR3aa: CASSILGLAGRYTQYF
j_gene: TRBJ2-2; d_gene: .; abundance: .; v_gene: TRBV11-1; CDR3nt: TGTGCCAGCAGCCTCGGGGGCACCGGGGAGCTGTTTTTT; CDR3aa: CASSLGGTGELFF
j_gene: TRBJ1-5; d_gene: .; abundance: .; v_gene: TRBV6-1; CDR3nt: TGTGCCAGCAGTGAATGGGCATGGAGCAATCAGCCCCAGCATTTT; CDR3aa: CASSEWAWSNQPQHF
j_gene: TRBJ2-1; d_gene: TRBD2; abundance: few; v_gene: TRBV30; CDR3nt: TGTGCCTGGAGTCGAGGACTAGCGATCGATGAGCAGTTCTTC; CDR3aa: CAWSRGLAIDEQFF
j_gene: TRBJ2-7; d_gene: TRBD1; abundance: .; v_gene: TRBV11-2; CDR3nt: TGTGCCAGCAGCTTAGTCCAGGGGGCCTCCTTATACGAGCAGTACTTC; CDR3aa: CASSLVQGASLYEQYF
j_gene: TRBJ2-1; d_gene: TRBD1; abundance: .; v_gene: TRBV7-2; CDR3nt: TGTGCCAGCAGCCCCGGGACAGCTTACAATGAGCAGTTCTTC; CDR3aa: CASSPGTAYNEQFF
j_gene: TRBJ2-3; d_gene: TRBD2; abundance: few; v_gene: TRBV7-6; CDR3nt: TGTGCCAGCAGCCCGCGACTAGCCGGAGATACGCAGTATTTT; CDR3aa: CASSPRLAGDTQYF
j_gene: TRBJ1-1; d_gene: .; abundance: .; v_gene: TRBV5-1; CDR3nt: TGCGCCAGCAGCACGCCACAGGATATGAACACTGAAGCTTTCTTT; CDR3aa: CASSTPQDMNTEAFF
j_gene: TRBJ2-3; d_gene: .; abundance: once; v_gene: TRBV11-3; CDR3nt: TGTGCCAGCAGTCCGGACAGTTTCACAGATACGCAGTATTTT; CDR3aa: CASSPDSFTDTQYF
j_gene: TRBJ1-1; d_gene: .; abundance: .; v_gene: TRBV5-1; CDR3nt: TGCGCCAGCAGCTCCCGTGGGGCTGGCACTGAAGCTTTCTTT; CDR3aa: CASSSRGAGTEAFF
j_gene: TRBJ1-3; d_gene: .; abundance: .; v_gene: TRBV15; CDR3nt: TGTGCCACCAGCAGAGATCCCGGCTCTGGAAACACCATATATTTT; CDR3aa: CATSRDPGSGNTIYF
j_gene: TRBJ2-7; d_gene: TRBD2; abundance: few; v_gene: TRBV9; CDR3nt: TGTGCCAGCAGCGTTTCGGGAGCGGGAGGGCTCTATGAGCAGTACTTC; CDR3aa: CASSVSGAGGLYEQYF
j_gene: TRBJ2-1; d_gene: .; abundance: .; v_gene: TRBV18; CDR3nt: TGTGCCAGCTCACCAAACCTATACTCCTACAATGAGCAGTTCTTC; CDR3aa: CASSPNLYSYNEQFF
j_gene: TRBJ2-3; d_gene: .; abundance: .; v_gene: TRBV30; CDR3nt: TGTGCCTGGGGGGCAGGGTTCACAGATACGCAGTATTTT; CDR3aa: CAWGAGFTDTQYF
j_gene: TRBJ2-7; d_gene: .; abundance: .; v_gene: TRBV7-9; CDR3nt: TGTGCCAGCAGCCCACGACAAACAGGGACCGCCTCCTACGAGCAGTACTTC; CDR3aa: CASSPRQTGTASYEQYF
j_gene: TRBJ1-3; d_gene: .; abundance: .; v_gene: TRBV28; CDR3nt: TGTGCCAGCAGCACCCCCGGACTGATCTCTGGAAACACCATATATTTT; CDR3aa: CASSTPGLISGNTIYF
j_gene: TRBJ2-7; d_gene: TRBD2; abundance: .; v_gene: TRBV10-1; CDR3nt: TGCGCCAGCAGTGTCGATTCCCCAATTAGGAAGACTAGCGGGAGAGACAGCTACGAGCAGTACTTC; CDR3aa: CASSVDSPIRKTSGRDSYEQYF
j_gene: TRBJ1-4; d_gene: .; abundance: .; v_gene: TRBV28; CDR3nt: TGTGCCAGCAGTACCAGACAGGCAACTAATGAAAAACTGTTTTTT; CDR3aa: CASSTRQATNEKLFF
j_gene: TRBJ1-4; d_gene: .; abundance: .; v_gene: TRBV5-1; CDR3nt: TGCGCCAGCAGCGGAGGGGAATTGGGGTTTAACGAAAAACTGTTTTTT; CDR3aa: CASSGGELGFNEKLFF
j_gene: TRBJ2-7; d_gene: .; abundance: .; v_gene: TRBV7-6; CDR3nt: TGTGCCAGCAGCTTGGACAGAGCACAGGAGCAGTACTTC; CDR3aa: CASSLDRAQEQYF
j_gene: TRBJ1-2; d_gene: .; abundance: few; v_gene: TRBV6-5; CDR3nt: TGTGCCAGCAGTTCCCAAGACGGGGGAGCTAATGGCTACACCTTC; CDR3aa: CASSSQDGGANGYTF
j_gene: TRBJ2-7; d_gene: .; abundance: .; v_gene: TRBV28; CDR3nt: TGTGCCGGCGGACACCCCTACGAGCAGTACTTC; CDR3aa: CAGGHPYEQYF